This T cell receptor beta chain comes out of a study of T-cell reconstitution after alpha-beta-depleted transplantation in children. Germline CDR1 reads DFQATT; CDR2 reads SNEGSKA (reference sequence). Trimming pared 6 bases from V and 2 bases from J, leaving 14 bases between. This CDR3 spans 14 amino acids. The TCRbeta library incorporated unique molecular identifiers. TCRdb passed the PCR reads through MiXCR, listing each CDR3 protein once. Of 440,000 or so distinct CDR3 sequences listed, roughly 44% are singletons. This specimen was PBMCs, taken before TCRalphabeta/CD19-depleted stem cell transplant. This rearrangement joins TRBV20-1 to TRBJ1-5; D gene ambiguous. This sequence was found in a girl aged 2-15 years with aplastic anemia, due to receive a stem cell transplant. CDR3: CSAERAPGNQPQHF. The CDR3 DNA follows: TGCAGTGCCGAAAGGGCCCCGGGCAATCAGCCCCAGCATTTT.